This T cell receptor beta chain was captured by sequencing in a study of cytomegalovirus exposure and HLA in healthy donors. 60 Vbeta and 13 Jbeta primers were used in PCR. Some clones are missing from TCRdb's copy, which holds only in-frame ones; the method was immunoSEQ multiplex PCR. In the table there are more than 85,000 clones, 75% to 85% of which are singletons. The clonotype comes from a man aged 18 to 30 in good health and CMV-seronegative. The sequencing input was PBMCs.

The CDR3 loop reads CASSWTSGLRTDTQYF. The CDR3, as DNA: TGTGCCAGCAGTTGGACTAGCGGCCTTAGGACAGATACGCAGTATTTT. The J gene is TRBJ2-3, the V gene TRBV6-5; 10 nucleotides align to TRBD2. Germline CDR1 and CDR2: MNHEY and SVGAGI. This CDR3 is built from 16 residues. Unmatched junction bases numbered 7, after V lost 4 bases and J lost 3 bases.